This T cell receptor beta chain originates from a study of OX40 agonist ivuxolimab in advanced cancers. Study as a whole: Three patients had partial responses: one hepatocellular carcinoma, two cutaneous melanoma. Study results and caveats: Among the nonresponders, some also had low normalized T-cell clonal expansion. More expanded clones were seen, on average, in CD8+ T cells than in CD4+.

Points on this clone: Its cognate antigen is unknown.

Repertoires were generated with immunoSEQ multiplex PCR, while TCRdb's copy carries only in-frame clones and drops some. The sample holds 20,000 to 30,000 clones; 65% to 85% are singletons and the top ten take approximately 8%. Germline CDR1 and CDR2: SGDLS and YYNGEE. The CDR3 totals 13 residues. The germline V and J ends were trimmed by 7 bases and 1 base, with 10 bases remaining between them. The clonotype originates from an adult with an advanced solid tumor such as melanoma, head and neck, liver or kidney cancer. The chain joins TRBV9 to TRBJ2-3; TRBD2 might be the D (6 bases). Sample: CD4+ or CD8+ T cells sorted from blood, taken in a trial of the OX40 agonist ivuxolimab. This CDR3 reads CASGLAGTDTQYF. In DNA, the CDR3 is TGTGCCAGCGGTTTAGCGGGCACAGATACGCAGTATTTT. Full variable domain (missing parts from reference TRBV9 and TRBJ2-3): DSGVTQTPKHLITATGQRVTLRCSPRSGDLSVYWYQQSLDQGLQFLIQYYNGEERAKGNILERFSAQQFPDLHSELNLSSLELGDSALYFCASGLAGTDTQYFGPGTRLTVL.